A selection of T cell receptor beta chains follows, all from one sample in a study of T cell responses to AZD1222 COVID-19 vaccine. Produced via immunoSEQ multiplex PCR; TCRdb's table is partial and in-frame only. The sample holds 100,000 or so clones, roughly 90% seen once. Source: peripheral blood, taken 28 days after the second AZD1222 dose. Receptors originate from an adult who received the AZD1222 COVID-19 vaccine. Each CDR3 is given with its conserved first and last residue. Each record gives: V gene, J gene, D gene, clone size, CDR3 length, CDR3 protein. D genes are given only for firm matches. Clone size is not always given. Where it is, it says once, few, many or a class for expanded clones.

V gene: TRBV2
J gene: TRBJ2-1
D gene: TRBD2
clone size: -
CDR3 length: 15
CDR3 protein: CATAIAGGTYNEQFF

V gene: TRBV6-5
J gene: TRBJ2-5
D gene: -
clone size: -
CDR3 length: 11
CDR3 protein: CASRNRETQYF

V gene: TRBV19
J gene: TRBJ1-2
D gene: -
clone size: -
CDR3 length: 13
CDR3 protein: CASSEGEVGGYTF

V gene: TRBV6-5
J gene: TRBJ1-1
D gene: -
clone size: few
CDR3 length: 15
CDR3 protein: CASSTRTSLNTEAFF

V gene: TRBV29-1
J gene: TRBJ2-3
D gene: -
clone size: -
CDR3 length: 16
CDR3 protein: CSVRLAGIKGTDTQYF

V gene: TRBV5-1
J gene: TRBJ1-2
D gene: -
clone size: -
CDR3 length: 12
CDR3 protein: CASSLTATSYTF

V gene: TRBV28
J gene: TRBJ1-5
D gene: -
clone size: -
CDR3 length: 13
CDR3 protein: CASSPSRQQPQHF

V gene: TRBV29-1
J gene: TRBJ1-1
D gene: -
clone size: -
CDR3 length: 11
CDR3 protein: CSVVGNTEAFF

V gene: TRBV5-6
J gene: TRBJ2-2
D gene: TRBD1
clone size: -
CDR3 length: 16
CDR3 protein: CASSLAGGRLFGELFF

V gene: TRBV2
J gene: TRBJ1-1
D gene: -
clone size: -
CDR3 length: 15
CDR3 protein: CASSAGARGDTEAFF

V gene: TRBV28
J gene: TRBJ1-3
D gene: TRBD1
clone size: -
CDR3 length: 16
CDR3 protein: CASSSSGTGYGNTIYF

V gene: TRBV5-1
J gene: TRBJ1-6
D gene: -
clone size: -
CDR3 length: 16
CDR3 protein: CASSLDQGRARSPLHF

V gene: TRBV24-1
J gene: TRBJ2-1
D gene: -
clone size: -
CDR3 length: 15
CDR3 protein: CATSDGRIGANEQFF

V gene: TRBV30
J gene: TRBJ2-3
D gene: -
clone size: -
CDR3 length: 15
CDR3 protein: CAWSLFERSTDTQYF

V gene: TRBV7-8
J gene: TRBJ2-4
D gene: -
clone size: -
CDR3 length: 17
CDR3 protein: CASSSGLGVLAKNIQYF

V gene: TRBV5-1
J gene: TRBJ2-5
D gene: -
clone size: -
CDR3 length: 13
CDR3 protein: CASSFSYQETQYF

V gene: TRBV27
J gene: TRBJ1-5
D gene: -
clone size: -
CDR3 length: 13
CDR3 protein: CASGLRPDQPQHF

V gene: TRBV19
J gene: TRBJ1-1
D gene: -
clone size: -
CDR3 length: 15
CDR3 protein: CASSIVGTMNTEAFF

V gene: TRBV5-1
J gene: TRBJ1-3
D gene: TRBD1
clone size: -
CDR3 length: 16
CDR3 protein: CASSPGWTGSGNTIYF

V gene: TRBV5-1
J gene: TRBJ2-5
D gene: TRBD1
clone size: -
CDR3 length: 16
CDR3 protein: CASSIPSGTEGETQYF

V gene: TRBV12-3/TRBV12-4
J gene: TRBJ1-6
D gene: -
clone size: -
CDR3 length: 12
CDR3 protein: CASSSYNSPLHF

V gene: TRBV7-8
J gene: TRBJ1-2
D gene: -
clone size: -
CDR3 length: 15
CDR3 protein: CASSLRWGSNYGYTF

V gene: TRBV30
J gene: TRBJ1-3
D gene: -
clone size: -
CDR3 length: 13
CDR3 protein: CAFRPTPGNTIYF

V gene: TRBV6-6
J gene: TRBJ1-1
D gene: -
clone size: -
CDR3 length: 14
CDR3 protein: CASSPPLESSEAFF

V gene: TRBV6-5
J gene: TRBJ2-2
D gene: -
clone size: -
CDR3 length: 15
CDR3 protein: CARRGTETHTGELFF

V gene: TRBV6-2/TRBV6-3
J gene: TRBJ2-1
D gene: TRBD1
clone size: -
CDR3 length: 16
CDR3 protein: CASSPTWGRGLNEQFF

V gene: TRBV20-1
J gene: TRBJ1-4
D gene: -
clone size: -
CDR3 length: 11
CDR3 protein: CLGRLNEKLFF

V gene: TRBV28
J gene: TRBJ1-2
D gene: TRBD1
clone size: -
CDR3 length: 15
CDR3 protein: CASSLLLGQDYGYTF

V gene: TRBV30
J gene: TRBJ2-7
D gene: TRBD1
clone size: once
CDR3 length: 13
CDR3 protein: CAWSTGQGYEQYF

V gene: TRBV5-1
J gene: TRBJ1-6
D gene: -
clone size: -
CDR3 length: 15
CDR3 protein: CASSWDNSYNSPLHF

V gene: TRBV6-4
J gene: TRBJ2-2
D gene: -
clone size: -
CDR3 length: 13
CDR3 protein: CASSDKNTGELFF

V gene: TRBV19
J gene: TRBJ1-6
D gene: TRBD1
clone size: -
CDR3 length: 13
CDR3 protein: CASSGQGNSPLHF

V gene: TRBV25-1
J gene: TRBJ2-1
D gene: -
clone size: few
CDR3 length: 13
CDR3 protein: CASIPLGGREQFF

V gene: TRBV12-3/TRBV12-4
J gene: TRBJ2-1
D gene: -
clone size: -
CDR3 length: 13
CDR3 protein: CASSFVGGYEQFF

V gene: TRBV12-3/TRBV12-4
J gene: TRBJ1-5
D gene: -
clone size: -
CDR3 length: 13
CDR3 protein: CASTVSGFQPQHF

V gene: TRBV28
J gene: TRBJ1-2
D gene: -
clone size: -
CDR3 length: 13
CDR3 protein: CASSSAGPGGYTF

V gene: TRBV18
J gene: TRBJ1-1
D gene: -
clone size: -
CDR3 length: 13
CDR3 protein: CASSPAGYTEAFF

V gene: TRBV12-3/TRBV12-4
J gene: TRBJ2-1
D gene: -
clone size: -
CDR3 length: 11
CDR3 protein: CASRWANEQFF

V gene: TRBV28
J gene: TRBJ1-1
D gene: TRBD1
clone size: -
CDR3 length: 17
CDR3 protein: CASSWGTGGLMNTEAFF

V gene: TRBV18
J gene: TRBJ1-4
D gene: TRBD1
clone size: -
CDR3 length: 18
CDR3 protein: CASSSLDRGAATNEKLFF

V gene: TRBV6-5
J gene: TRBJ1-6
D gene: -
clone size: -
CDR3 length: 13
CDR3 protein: CASRGARNSPLHF

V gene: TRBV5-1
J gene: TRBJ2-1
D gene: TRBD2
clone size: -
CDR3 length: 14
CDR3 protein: CASRGGEGLDEQFF

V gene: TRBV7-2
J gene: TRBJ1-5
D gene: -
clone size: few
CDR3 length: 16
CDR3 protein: CASSFKPGNSNQPQHF

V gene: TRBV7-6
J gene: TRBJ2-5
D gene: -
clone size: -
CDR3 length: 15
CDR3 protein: CASSLVPRLKETQYF

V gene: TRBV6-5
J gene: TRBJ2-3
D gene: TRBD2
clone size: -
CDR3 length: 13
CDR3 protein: CATTSGGGDTQYF